The next 5 T cell receptor beta chains were all read from a single sample in a study of CD8+ T cells in alopecia areata. Extracted RNA was reverse transcribed into cDNA, the sequencing template. The protocol was immunoSEQ multiplex PCR, while the TCRdb copy is restricted to in-frame clones and leaves out a portion. The table includes nearly 200,000 clones, more than 45% detected once. The treatment denotes: oral pan-JAK inhibitor, 5-10 mg twice daily. Sequences were derived from CD4+ T cells sorted from blood, sampled at week 24, from a patient treated with tofacitinib. The source of these receptors is a human donor with alopecia areata.

The chain is built from TRBV14 and TRBJ2-1; D remains unclear. Germline assignment: CDR1 SGHDN and CDR2 FVKESK. Trimming shortened V by 4 bases and J by 6 bases, and 4 bases separated the two germline ends. The CDR3 has 11 residues. The CDR3 DNA reads as TGTGCCAGCAGCCGTAGCAATGAGCAGTTCTTC. Translation: CASSRSNEQFF.

The sample holds a few counts of this clone. This chain uses TRBV2 with TRBJ1-2, with D possibly being TRBD1 (6 bases). Germline V gene data show CDR1 as SNHLY and CDR2 as FYNNEI. The CDR3 length is 14 residues. Between the trimmed V and J ends, which lost 4 bases and 6 bases, there was a span of 15 bases. The CDR3 here is CASSVVTGTNGYTF. CDR3 coding DNA: TGTGCCAGCAGTGTAGTCACAGGGACTAATGGCTACACCTTC.

The V gene is TRBV5-1, the J gene TRBJ1-1; 9 bases line up with TRBD1. Trimming at V came to 7 bases and at J to 0 bases, leaving 7 bases not matched to a gene. CDR1 SGHRS and CDR2 YFSETQ come from the germline V gene. The CDR3 runs to 15 residues. The CDR3 protein is CASSLDRGLNTEAFF. The DNA for the CDR3 is TGCGCCAGCTCCCTGGACAGGGGACTGAACACTGAAGCTTTCTTT.

This clone was seen more than once but under ten times. This chain joins TRBV18 and TRBJ1-5, with 7 bases fitting TRBD1. Trimming cost V 6 bases and J 1 base; bases outside gene matches: 6. The CDR3 spans 15 residues. In germline, CDR1 is KGHSH, CDR2 LQKENI. CDR3 sequence (DNA): TGTGCCAGCTCCCGAGGGGGCGGGAGCAATCAGCCCCAGCATTTT. Protein: CASSRGGGSNQPQHF.

As to this clone: This CDR3 is also generated by other DNA sequences in the sample. The rearrangement uses TRBV25-1 and TRBJ1-2; D uncertain. V shed 2 bases and J shed 2 bases, with 0 bases lying between them. CDR1 is MGHDK and CDR2 is SYGVNS in the germline V gene. The CDR3 spans 11 residues. CDR3 bases: TGTGCCAGCAGTGAAAACTATGGCTACACCTTC. As protein: CASSENYGYTF.